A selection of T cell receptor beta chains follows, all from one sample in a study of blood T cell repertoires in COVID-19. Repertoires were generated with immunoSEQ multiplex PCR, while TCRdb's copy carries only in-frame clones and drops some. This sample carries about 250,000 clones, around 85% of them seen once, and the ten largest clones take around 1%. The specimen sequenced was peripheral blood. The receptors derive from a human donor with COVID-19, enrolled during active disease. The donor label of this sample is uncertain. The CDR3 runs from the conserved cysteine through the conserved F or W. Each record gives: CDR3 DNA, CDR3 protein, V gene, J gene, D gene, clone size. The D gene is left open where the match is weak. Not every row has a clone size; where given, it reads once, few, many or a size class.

cdr3_nt: TGTGCCAGCAGTTACCAGCTAGCGGGACTGGCTCGGAGCACAGATACGCAGTATTTT
cdr3_aa: CASSYQLAGLARSTDTQYF
v_call: TRBV6-7
j_call: TRBJ2-3
d_call: TRBD2
clone_size: NA

cdr3_nt: TGTGCCTGGATAGGGTCGGGGAATGAAAAACTGTTTTTT
cdr3_aa: CAWIGSGNEKLFF
v_call: TRBV30
j_call: TRBJ1-4
d_call: NA
clone_size: NA

cdr3_nt: TGTGCCAGCAGTGGTCCAGGGGCTCAGGATAATTCACCCCTCCACTTT
cdr3_aa: CASSGPGAQDNSPLHF
v_call: TRBV27
j_call: TRBJ1-6
d_call: NA
clone_size: NA

cdr3_nt: TGTGCCAGCAGCGGTCAGGGGACTGAAGCTTTCTTT
cdr3_aa: CASSGQGTEAFF
v_call: TRBV9
j_call: TRBJ1-1
d_call: NA
clone_size: NA

cdr3_nt: TGCGCCAGCAGCCCCCGGGACACTAGCACAGATACGCAGTATTTT
cdr3_aa: CASSPRDTSTDTQYF
v_call: TRBV5-1
j_call: TRBJ2-3
d_call: NA
clone_size: once

cdr3_nt: TGTGCCAGCAGCTTCGGCGGGGCGTACGAGCAGTACTTC
cdr3_aa: CASSFGGAYEQYF
v_call: TRBV7-9
j_call: TRBJ2-7
d_call: NA
clone_size: NA

cdr3_nt: TGTGCCAGCAGTCCCCAGGGGGTGGACAGGGGGCACCATGAAGCTTTCTTT
cdr3_aa: CASSPQGVDRGHHEAFF
v_call: TRBV6-6
j_call: TRBJ1-1
d_call: TRBD1
clone_size: NA

cdr3_nt: TGTGCCAGCAGCCCCGCCATTTCGGGAAAACTGTTTTTT
cdr3_aa: CASSPAISGKLFF
v_call: TRBV7-2
j_call: TRBJ1-4
d_call: NA
clone_size: NA

cdr3_nt: TGCAGTGCTAGTAAACTAGCGGGCAACACAGATACGCAGTATTTT
cdr3_aa: CSASKLAGNTDTQYF
v_call: TRBV20-1
j_call: TRBJ2-3
d_call: TRBD2
clone_size: NA

cdr3_nt: TGTGCCAGTAGCCGAGACAGGGACGAAAAACTGTTTTTT
cdr3_aa: CASSRDRDEKLFF
v_call: TRBV19
j_call: TRBJ1-4
d_call: TRBD1
clone_size: NA

cdr3_nt: TGTGCCAGCAGCCTACAGGGGTTAGGCACTGAAGCTTTCTTT
cdr3_aa: CASSLQGLGTEAFF
v_call: TRBV7-9
j_call: TRBJ1-1
d_call: TRBD1
clone_size: NA

cdr3_nt: TGTGCCAGTAGCGGGACTCGGGATCAGCCCCAGCATTTT
cdr3_aa: CASSGTRDQPQHF
v_call: TRBV19
j_call: TRBJ1-5
d_call: NA
clone_size: NA

cdr3_nt: TGTGCCAGCAGTACCCAGGACAGGGAAGATGGCTACACCTTC
cdr3_aa: CASSTQDREDGYTF
v_call: TRBV6-2/TRBV6-3
j_call: TRBJ1-2
d_call: TRBD1
clone_size: NA

cdr3_nt: TGTGCCACCAGTGATTTCGGGACAGAGAGTGGCTACACCTTC
cdr3_aa: CATSDFGTESGYTF
v_call: TRBV24-1
j_call: TRBJ1-2
d_call: TRBD1
clone_size: NA

cdr3_nt: TGTGCCAGCAGCTTGGATAGGGGCTCTGGCGAGCAGTACTTC
cdr3_aa: CASSLDRGSGEQYF
v_call: TRBV5-4
j_call: TRBJ2-7
d_call: NA
clone_size: NA

cdr3_nt: TGTGCCAGCAGCTTGGGTCAGGGGATAGAGCTGTGGGCCAAAAACATTCAGTACTTC
cdr3_aa: CASSLGQGIELWAKNIQYF
v_call: TRBV5-6
j_call: TRBJ2-4
d_call: NA
clone_size: NA

cdr3_nt: TGTGCCTGGAGTGGGCAGTACAATCAGCCCCAGCATTTT
cdr3_aa: CAWSGQYNQPQHF
v_call: TRBV30
j_call: TRBJ1-5
d_call: NA
clone_size: NA

cdr3_nt: TGTGCCAGCAGTTTACGAGGTGGCACTGAAGCTTTCTTT
cdr3_aa: CASSLRGGTEAFF
v_call: TRBV27
j_call: TRBJ1-1
d_call: NA
clone_size: once

cdr3_nt: TGTGCCAGCGGACTAGCGGGAGTCGGTGAGCAGTTCTTC
cdr3_aa: CASGLAGVGEQFF
v_call: TRBV19
j_call: TRBJ2-1
d_call: TRBD2
clone_size: NA

cdr3_nt: TGCAGCGTTGCCGGACTAGCGGGAGGCCAGAGCTCCTACAATGAGCAGTTCTTC
cdr3_aa: CSVAGLAGGQSSYNEQFF
v_call: TRBV29-1
j_call: TRBJ2-1
d_call: TRBD2
clone_size: once

cdr3_nt: TGTGCCAGCAGTTACTCGAGGAGGTACGGGAACACTGAAGCTTTCTTT
cdr3_aa: CASSYSRRYGNTEAFF
v_call: TRBV6-2/TRBV6-3
j_call: TRBJ1-1
d_call: NA
clone_size: NA

cdr3_nt: TGTGCCAGCAGCCGGGATACACCAAATGGCTACACCTTC
cdr3_aa: CASSRDTPNGYTF
v_call: TRBV7-2
j_call: TRBJ1-2
d_call: NA
clone_size: NA

cdr3_nt: TGTGCCAGCAGTGAAGCTGCCAGGGGGAATTCACCCCTCCACTTT
cdr3_aa: CASSEAARGNSPLHF
v_call: TRBV2
j_call: TRBJ1-6
d_call: TRBD1
clone_size: NA

cdr3_nt: TGTGCCAGCAGCTTAAATGGCAGGGGCGAGGGGTACGAGCAGTACTTC
cdr3_aa: CASSLNGRGEGYEQYF
v_call: TRBV7-3
j_call: TRBJ2-7
d_call: NA
clone_size: NA

cdr3_nt: TGTGCCAGCAGCCCGACAGGGAACTACGAGCAGTACTTC
cdr3_aa: CASSPTGNYEQYF
v_call: TRBV3-1/TRBV3-2
j_call: TRBJ2-7
d_call: TRBD1
clone_size: NA

cdr3_nt: TGTGCCAGCAGGGGGGGGACAGGGAGTACCTACGAGCAGTACTTC
cdr3_aa: CASRGGTGSTYEQYF
v_call: TRBV28
j_call: TRBJ2-7
d_call: TRBD1
clone_size: NA

cdr3_nt: TGCGCCAGCAGCTTGCGAGGAGGTTACGAGCAGTACTTC
cdr3_aa: CASSLRGGYEQYF
v_call: TRBV5-1
j_call: TRBJ2-7
d_call: NA
clone_size: few

cdr3_nt: TGTGCCAGTAAATCGACAACACCTTCCTACGAGCAGTACTTC
cdr3_aa: CASKSTTPSYEQYF
v_call: TRBV19
j_call: TRBJ2-7
d_call: NA
clone_size: NA

cdr3_nt: TGTGCCAGCAGCCAAGAACGGGGGGTAGGAGATACGCAGTATTTT
cdr3_aa: CASSQERGVGDTQYF
v_call: TRBV14
j_call: TRBJ2-3
d_call: TRBD2
clone_size: NA

cdr3_nt: TGTGCCTGGAGTGTTTCCGGGACTAGCGGCTACAATGAGCAGTTCTTC
cdr3_aa: CAWSVSGTSGYNEQFF
v_call: TRBV30
j_call: TRBJ2-1
d_call: TRBD2
clone_size: NA

cdr3_nt: TGTGCCAGCAGCTTAAGTGCGTGGGGGCCGGGTGAGCAGTTCTTC
cdr3_aa: CASSLSAWGPGEQFF
v_call: TRBV7-2
j_call: TRBJ2-1
d_call: NA
clone_size: NA

cdr3_nt: TGTGCCACCCGGTTGCTGCGGGAAGGCACAGATACGCAGTATTTT
cdr3_aa: CATRLLREGTDTQYF
v_call: TRBV2
j_call: TRBJ2-3
d_call: NA
clone_size: NA

cdr3_nt: TGTGCCAGCAACTCTAAGGGGGCCTACGAGCAGTACTTC
cdr3_aa: CASNSKGAYEQYF
v_call: TRBV2
j_call: TRBJ2-7
d_call: NA
clone_size: NA

cdr3_nt: TGTGCCAGCAGCTTAACGGGGAACACTGAAGCTTTCTTT
cdr3_aa: CASSLTGNTEAFF
v_call: TRBV11-2
j_call: TRBJ1-1
d_call: NA
clone_size: once

cdr3_nt: TGTGCCACCAGCAGGGGACTAGCTGACACAGATACGCAGTATTTT
cdr3_aa: CATSRGLADTDTQYF
v_call: TRBV15
j_call: TRBJ2-3
d_call: TRBD2
clone_size: NA

cdr3_nt: TGTGCCAGCAGCTTAGTCCCGACTAGTGGCGGTGAGCAGTTCTTC
cdr3_aa: CASSLVPTSGGEQFF
v_call: TRBV11-3
j_call: TRBJ2-1
d_call: NA
clone_size: NA

cdr3_nt: TGTGCCAGCAGCTCGGGACTAGCGGGACCAGGAGGGGCCAACGTCCTGACTTTC
cdr3_aa: CASSSGLAGPGGANVLTF
v_call: TRBV7-8
j_call: TRBJ2-6
d_call: TRBD2
clone_size: few

cdr3_nt: TGTGCCAGTCAGGAGGGACAGGGCTATGGCTACACCTTC
cdr3_aa: CASQEGQGYGYTF
v_call: TRBV28
j_call: TRBJ1-2
d_call: TRBD1
clone_size: NA

cdr3_nt: TGTGCCAGCAGCCAACAGGGACTAGCGGGAGGGCTGAGGGAGACCCAGTACTTC
cdr3_aa: CASSQQGLAGGLRETQYF
v_call: TRBV3-1/TRBV3-2
j_call: TRBJ2-5
d_call: TRBD2
clone_size: NA

cdr3_nt: TGCAGCGGCTCTCTAGCGGGAGGATCAGATACGCAGTATTTT
cdr3_aa: CSGSLAGGSDTQYF
v_call: TRBV29-1
j_call: TRBJ2-3
d_call: TRBD2
clone_size: NA

cdr3_nt: TGTGCCAGCTCACCAGAGAGGGGGGAAAAACTGTTTTTT
cdr3_aa: CASSPERGEKLFF
v_call: TRBV18
j_call: TRBJ1-4
d_call: NA
clone_size: NA

cdr3_nt: TGTGCCAGCAGCCGTAGACTAGCGGGTGTAAATGAGCAGTTCTTC
cdr3_aa: CASSRRLAGVNEQFF
v_call: TRBV7-9
j_call: TRBJ2-1
d_call: TRBD2
clone_size: NA

cdr3_nt: TGTGCCAGCAGCTTAGTCCCAGGGGGCGTCTTC
cdr3_aa: CASSLVPGGVF
v_call: TRBV7-3
j_call: TRBJ2-7
d_call: TRBD1
clone_size: NA